This T cell receptor (beta chain) was sequenced for a study of T-cell memory formation after mild COVID-19. With 0 bases clipped from V and 1 base from J, the junction kept 10 bases outside the gene matches. The V gene's germline CDR1 is MGHRA and CDR2 YSYEKL. This CDR3 has 19 amino acids. This clonotype was detected a few times. TCRdb passed the 5' RACE reads through MiXCR, listing each CDR3 protein once. The sample holds around 510,000 distinct CDR3 sequences, less than 25% seen once. The TCR originated in an adult woman who had mild COVID-19 (a few samples of this study predate the infection). Cell type and time point are not known. The sequenced sample consisted of PBMCs or a T cell subset sorted from them (not recorded which). V is TRBV4-1 and J is TRBJ2-5; TRBD2 matches at 11 bases. The CDR3 sequence is CASSQERAPSGGPQETQYF. The CDR3 region has the DNA TGCGCCAGCAGCCAAGAGAGGGCCCCTAGCGGGGGGCCCCAAGAGACCCAGTACTTC.